This paragraph reports one T cell receptor beta chain. The data belong to a study of CD8 T cells in Susac syndrome. Germline V gene data show CDR1 as LGHNT and CDR2 as FRNRAP. The CDR3 is 13 residues long. Deletions cut 3 bases from V and 0 bases from J, with 5 bases between. RNA totalling roughly 0.45 to 1 ug underwent reverse transcription with random hexamers. With immunoSEQ multiplex PCR, TCR beta CDR3 was amplified across 54 Vbeta and 13 Jbeta. Each CDR3 protein gets one entry after TCRdb re-called the immunoSEQ multiplex PCR reads with MiXCR. The sample yields around 270,000 distinct CDR3 sequences, 85% seen once.

Sequencing input: CD8+ T cells from PBMCs. The receptor was isolated from a human donor with multiple sclerosis. The J gene is TRBJ1-2, the V gene TRBV12-5; D call uncertain. In DNA, the CDR3 is TGTGCTAGTGGTTTCGATTCTAACTATGGCTACACCTTC. Protein product: CASGFDSNYGYTF. The whole variable domain, filled in from reference TRBV12-5 and TRBJ1-2, reads DARVTQTPRHKVTEMGQEVTMRCQPILGHNTVFWYRQTMMQGLELLAYFRNRAPLDDSGMPKDRFSAEMPDATLATLKIQPSEPRDSAVYFCASGFDSNYGYTFGSGTRLTVV.